The T cell receptor beta chain described here comes from a study of T cells expressing NK-cell markers. The study's findings and limits: The study found these clonotypes also leading the CD3+CD56-NKG2C+ fraction in a few donors.

Worth noting for this clonotype: The antigen is undetermined.

TCRdb reworked the 5' RACE reads into one entry per CDR3 protein, no DNA. The repertoire table contains some 150,000 distinct CDR3 sequences. The receptor comes from a woman aged 45 to 65 in good health. The specimen was blood T cells: a sorted CD56 or NKG2C T cell subset, CD4+ or CD8+ T cells, or bulk PBMC T cells (not recorded which).

CDR3 in amino acids: CASSELGPNEQFF. The rearrangement joins TRBV6-1 to TRBJ2-1; no DNA is available, so the TRBD2 call from TCRdb remains unchecked. The CDR3 contains 13 residues. From germline, CDR1 is MNHNS and CDR2 SASEGT.